Shown below are 17 T cell receptor beta chains from a single sample sequenced in a study of molecular identifiers for immune sequencing clone quantification. Each CDR3 protein gets one entry after TCRdb re-called the PCR reads with MiXCR. In the table there are tens of thousands of distinct CDR3 sequences, roughly 20% of which are singletons. Sequencing was performed on naive CD8+ T cells from blood, with Jurkat cell RNA spiked in. The sample's subset: FACS-sorted CD8+CD4-CCR7+CD45RA+ naive T cells. The receptors were sampled from a human donor in good health. Some libraries in this study had Jurkat cell RNA spiked in.

The chain combines TRBV9 with TRBJ1-4; perhaps TRBD1 as D (6 bases). The length of the CDR3 is 15 residues. From germline, CDR1 is SGDLS and CDR2 YYNGEE. Trimming shortened V by 0 bases and J by 8 bases, and 14 bases separated the two germline ends. CDR3 amino acids: CASSVAPGEREKLFF. DNA for the CDR3: TGTGCCAGCAGCGTAGCTCCAGGGGAGAGGGAAAAACTGTTTTTT.

This clonotype was observed a few times. A much larger clone lies a single base off, so this may be a read error. This chain connects TRBV20-1 to TRBJ2-7, with D maybe TRBD1 (6 bases). This CDR3 contains 13 residues. Germline values: CDR1 DFQATT, CDR2 SNEGSKA (reference sequence). The CDR3 here is CGASNRESYEQYF. CDR3 DNA: TGCGGTGCTAGTAACAGGGAGTCCTACGAGCAGTACTTC.

This clonotype was seen at least ten times. The rearrangement uses TRBV27 and TRBJ2-7; 8 nucleotides line up with TRBD2. V shed 2 bases and J 0 bases; nucleotides not matched to a gene: 3. Germline V lookup: CDR1 MNHEY, CDR2 SMNVEV (reference sequence). The CDR3 contains 15 residues. In DNA, the CDR3 is TGTGCCAGCAGTTTAACTAGCGGATACTCCTACGAGCAGTACTTC. Translation: CASSLTSGYSYEQYF.

V is TRBV4-3 and J is TRBJ1-4; D is ambiguous. Trimming shortened V by 0 bases and J by 0 bases, and 11 bases separated the two germline ends. The CDR3 has 17 amino acids. The germline gives CDR1 LGHNA, CDR2 YSLEER. The CDR3 region is CASSQDRAVATNEKLFF. CDR3 sequence (DNA): TGCGCCAGCAGCCAAGATAGGGCAGTTGCAACTAATGAAAAACTGTTTTTT.

This clonotype was seen repeatedly, ten times or more. The rearrangement links TRBV29-1 to TRBJ2-3; D gene unclear. This CDR3 has 13 residues. Looked up from germline, CDR1 is SQVTM and CDR2 is ANQGSEA. V was shortened by 5 bases and J by 2 bases, with 11 bases between the two germline ends. CDR3 DNA: TGCAGCGTTATTTGGCCCATCACAGATACGCAGTATTTT. This encodes CSVIWPITDTQYF.

With regard to this clonotype: This clone may be a read error of a much larger clone one base away. The chain joins TRBV4-2 to TRBJ2-1; TRBD2 matches 8 bases. The CDR3 covers 16 residues. Germline values: CDR1 LGHNA, CDR2 YNFKEQ. The V gene end was trimmed by 0 bases and the J gene end by 8 bases; junction bases not matched to a gene: 9. CDR3 protein: CASSQDPIGRADEQFF. CDR3 bases: TGTGCCAGCAGCCAAGACCCTATCGGGAGGGCCGATGAGCAGTTCTTC.

Turning to this clonotype: It may be a read error: a sequence one base away is much more abundant. V and J are TRBV12-5 and TRBJ2-2, with TRBD2 matching 8 bases. The CDR3 length is 16 residues. Germline V gene sequence: CDR1 LGHNT, CDR2 FRNRAP. The chain's CDR3 is CGSGPTREGFTGELFF. The CDR3 DNA is TGTGGTAGTGGCCCGACCCGGGAGGGGTTCACCGGGGAGCTGTTTTTT.

A note on this clonotype: A read error may be the cause here, since a much bigger clone is one base away. The chain is built from TRBV6-2 or TRBV6-3 and TRBJ2-7; no firm D call. The CDR3 loop spans 13 amino acids. Trimming removed 2 bases from V and 3 bases from J, with 8 bases in between. Germline assignment: CDR1 MNHEY and CDR2 SVGEGT. CDR3 DNA sequence: TGTGCCAGCAGTTACGGGCGGCGCTACGAGCAGTACTTC. This translates into CASSYGRRYEQYF.

This clonotype was found a few times. A much larger clone differs from this one at a single base, so this may be a read error. The genes are TRBV20-1 and TRBJ2-1; TRBD2 aligns across 11 bases. This CDR3 spans 18 amino acids. Germline V CDR1 and CDR2: DFQATT, SNEGSKA (reference sequence). J lost 4 bases, V lost 2 bases, and 13 bases had no gene match. In nucleotides, the CDR3 is TGCAGTGCTAGACTCGCACCCGGACTAGCGGGTTCTTACAATGAGCAGTTCTTC. Translated: CSARLAPGLAGSYNEQFF.

The table lists this clonotype with a count of one. A much larger clone lies one base from this, so it may be a read error. The rearrangement links TRBV7-9 to TRBJ2-1; 7 bases are a match to TRBD2. After removal of 5 bases from V and 8 bases from J, the junction contained 12 bases not matched to a gene. In germline, CDR1 is SEHNR, CDR2 FQNEAQ (reference sequence). CDR3 length: 15 amino acids. This CDR3 is CASSPAGTNNYEQFF. The CDR3 DNA is TGTGCCAGCAGCCCCGCCGGGACTAATAACTATGAGCAGTTCTTC. Combining the CDR3 with reference TRBV7-9 and TRBJ2-1 gives the whole variable domain DTGVSQNPRHKITKRGQNVTFRCDPISEHNRLYWYRQTLGQGPEFLTYFQNEAQLEKSRLLSDRFSAERPKGSFSTLEIQRTEQGDSAMYLCASSPAGTNNYEQFFGPGTRLTVL.

Concerning this clonotype itself: Germline is not matched at one junction end, which may reflect a read error. The chain uses TRBV7-2 and TRBJ2-7; weak D call: TRBD2 (6 bases). CDR1 is SGHTA, CDR2 FQGNSA, per germline. This CDR3 is built from 15 residues. The CDR3 loop reads CASCLYGTGAYEQYF. CDR3 DNA sequence: TGTGCCAGCTGCTTGTACGGGACTGGCGCCTACGAGCAGTACTTC.

This sequence joins TRBV5-6 and TRBJ1-2; the D is unclear. V was pared by 4 bases and J by 7 bases, with 17 bases between. CDR3 size: 14 residues. The germline V gene has CDR1 SGHDT and CDR2 YYEEEE. This chain's CDR3 is CASSVLDSLPGYTF. DNA of the CDR3: TGTGCCAGCAGCGTCTTAGACTCATTGCCTGGCTACACCTTC.

This clonotype appeared many times. The V call is TRBV7-9, the J call TRBJ2-1; either TRBD1 or TRBD2 may supply D (7 bases each). Deletions cut 1 base from V and 9 bases from J, with 16 bases between. The CDR3 loop spans 15 amino acids. The V gene's germline CDR1 is SEHNR and CDR2 FQNEAQ (reference sequence). Written as DNA, the CDR3 is TGTGCCAGCAGCTTAGTCCCAGGGGGGGTAGTTGAGCAGTTCTTC. Translated: CASSLVPGGVVEQFF. The full variable domain, rest sourced from reference TRBV7-9 and TRBJ2-1, is DTGVSQNPRHKITKRGQNVTFRCDPISEHNRLYWYRQTLGQGPEFLTYFQNEAQLEKSRLLSDRFSAERPKGSFSTLEIQRTEQGDSAMYLCASSLVPGGVVEQFFGPGTRLTVL.

The sample holds many counts of this clonotype. V usage is TRBV19 and J usage is TRBJ1-1, with a possible D match to TRBD1 (5 bases). CDR3 size: 16 residues. The V gene lost 6 bases and the J gene lost 0 bases, with 17 bases spanning the gap. Germline V lookup: CDR1 LNHDA, CDR2 SQIVND (reference sequence). CDR3 DNA sequence: TGTGCCAGTAGCAATATCAGGGCCGGAATGAACACTGAAGCTTTCTTT. As protein: CASSNIRAGMNTEAFF.

This clonotype appeared many times. The chain uses TRBV11-2 and TRBJ2-1; D uncertain. The CDR3 contains 12 residues. Trimming shortened V by 4 bases and J by 10 bases, and 11 bases separated the two germline ends. Germline CDR1 and CDR2: SGHAT and FQNNGV. CDR3 sequence (DNA): TGTGCCAGCAGCTCCATATGGGCGGAGCAGTTCTTC. Its translation is CASSSIWAEQFF. The variable domain in full, completed from reference TRBV11-2 and TRBJ2-1, reads EAGVAQSPRYKIIEKRQSVAFWCNPISGHATLYWYQQILGQGPKLLIQFQNNGVVDDSQLPKDRFSAERLKGVDSTLKIQPAKLEDSAVYLCASSSIWAEQFFGPGTRLTVL.

This clonotype has at least ten counts. The CDR3 DNA reads as TGTGCCAGCAGTTTATACGCAGGGGAGGGTCAGCCCCAGCATTTT. Encoded protein: CASSLYAGEGQPQHF. V usage is TRBV27 and J usage is TRBJ1-5; D perhaps matches TRBD1 (6 bases). The CDR3 consists of 15 residues. The germline CDR1 and CDR2 sequences are MNHEY and SMNVEV (reference sequence). V dropped 1 base and J dropped 6 bases, with 13 bases sitting between them.

This clonotype appeared many times. V gene TRBV27 combines with J gene TRBJ2-5; D tentatively fits TRBD1 or TRBD2 (5 bases each). The germline V gene has CDR1 MNHEY and CDR2 SMNVEV (reference sequence). The V end lost 0 bases, the J end lost 0 bases, and 8 bases lay between the germline ends. The CDR3 loop spans 15 amino acids. The CDR3 is CASSLSPGHQETQYF. The CDR3 coding sequence is TGTGCCAGCAGTTTATCGCCGGGGCACCAAGAGACCCAGTACTTC.